Shown below are 32 T cell receptor beta chains from a single sample sequenced in a study of OX40 agonist ivuxolimab in advanced cancers. Here immunoSEQ multiplex PCR was the method, and the copy in TCRdb shows in-frame clones only, minus some. Of roughly 43,000 clones listed, roughly 90% are singletons. The specimen was CD4+ or CD8+ T cells sorted from blood, collected in a trial of the OX40 agonist ivuxolimab. Every receptor here comes from an adult with an advanced solid tumor such as melanoma, head and neck, liver or kidney cancer.

This chain links TRBV7-3 with TRBJ2-5; 7 nucleotides line up with TRBD1. Germline V CDR1 and CDR2: SGHTA, FQGTGA. The ends lost 0 bases at V and 5 bases at J; junction bases unmatched: 6. The CDR3 spans 15 residues. The CDR3 coding sequence is TGTGCCAGCAGCTTAACGTCAGGGGGTAGGGAGACCCAGTACTTC. This sequence encodes CASSLTSGGRETQYF.

The V call is TRBV27, the J call TRBJ2-7, with 9 nucleotides matching TRBD2. CDR1 is MNHEY and CDR2 is SMNVEV in the germline V gene (reference sequence). The junction had 12 bases not matched to a gene; V was cut back by 11 bases and J by 7 bases. This CDR3 is 13 amino acids long. In DNA form, the CDR3 reads TGTGCCGCAAAGGCGGGAGGGGTGGATGAGCAGTACTTC. Protein sequence: CAAKAGGVDEQYF.

The gene calls are TRBV5-1 and TRBJ2-2; D gene uncertain. The CDR3 length is 15 residues. V lost 0 bases and J 0 bases, leaving 6 bases between the germline ends. Germline-derived CDR1 and CDR2 are SGHRS and YFSETQ. The chain's CDR3 is CASSLGPANTGELFF. DNA for the CDR3: TGCGCCAGCAGCTTGGGACCCGCGAACACCGGGGAGCTGTTTTTT. The complete variable domain, with remaining parts taken from reference TRBV5-1 and TRBJ2-2, reads KAGVTQTPRYLIKTRGQQVTLSCSPISGHRSVSWYQQTPGQGLQFLFEYFSETQRNKGNFPGRFSGRQFSNSRSEMNVSTLELGDSALYLCASSLGPANTGELFFGEGSRLTVL.

The chain couples TRBV7-9 to TRBJ2-1; D gene ambiguous. Trimming took off 5 bases at V and 7 bases at J, with 9 bases between the two ends. The germline V gene has CDR1 SEHNR and CDR2 FQNEAQ (reference sequence). The CDR3 contains 12 residues. DNA of the CDR3: TGTGCCAGCAGCCCGTTGAGTAATGAGCAGTTCTTC. It encodes CASSPLSNEQFF.

This sequence joins TRBV29-1 and TRBJ2-1; tentatively, D is TRBD2 (6 bases). Germline values: CDR1 SQVTM, CDR2 ANQGSEA. The germline V and J ends were trimmed by 4 bases and 10 bases, with 17 bases remaining between them. The CDR3 totals 13 residues. The CDR3 DNA is TGCAGCGTTGGTTCCGGGGAGGACGGGGAGCAGTTCTTC. Its protein product is CSVGSGEDGEQFF.

The chain couples TRBV29-1 to TRBJ2-1, with D uncertain. Trimming pared 4 bases from V and 9 bases from J, leaving 13 bases between. Germline assignment: CDR1 SQVTM and CDR2 ANQGSEA. This CDR3 has 12 residues. CDR3 DNA: TGCAGCGTTGTTACGGTTGGCACTGAGCAGTTCTTC. This encodes CSVVTVGTEQFF.

This clone was detected once. V usage is TRBV27 and J usage is TRBJ2-1; D is perhaps TRBD2 (6 bases). V shed 7 bases and J shed 4 bases, with 17 bases lying between them. This CDR3 has 15 residues. Germline V gene data show CDR1 as MNHEY and CDR2 as SMNVEV (reference sequence). CDR3 residues: CASTLGSQGYNEQFF. CDR3 DNA: TGTGCCAGCACCCTCGGGAGTCAGGGTTACAATGAGCAGTTCTTC.

V is TRBV27 and J is TRBJ1-5; D ambiguous. This CDR3 contains 16 residues. Between the trimmed V and J ends, which lost 3 bases and 1 base, there was a span of 13 bases. From germline, CDR1 is MNHEY and CDR2 SMNVEV (reference sequence). In DNA form, the CDR3 reads TGTGCCAGCAGTTTCCGCTGGACGGGAAGCAATCAGCCCCAGCATTTT. Its translation: CASSFRWTGSNQPQHF.

This chain joins TRBV30 and TRBJ2-7; weak D call: TRBD2 (5 bases). This CDR3 has 13 residues. V lost 5 bases and J 7 bases, leaving 18 bases between the germline ends. CDR1 is GTSNPN and CDR2 is SVGIG in the germline V gene (reference sequence). The CDR3: CAWSFMSSGEQYF. CDR3 nucleotide sequence: TGTGCCTGGTCCTTTATGTCCTCGGGGGAGCAGTACTTC.

The V call is TRBV28, the J call TRBJ1-5; TRBD1 aligns across 9 bases. The CDR3 totals 15 residues. The V and J ends lost 3 bases and 5 bases, in that order; junction bases with no gene match: 5. Germline CDR1 and CDR2: MDHEN and SYDVKM. The CDR3: CASSLAGQGDQPQHF. In DNA, the CDR3 is TGTGCCAGCAGTTTGGCGGGACAGGGTGATCAGCCCCAGCATTTT.

This rearrangement joins TRBV6-1 to TRBJ2-3; 15 nucleotides match TRBD2. The CDR3 is made up of 16 amino acids. Per the germline V gene, CDR1 is MNHNS and CDR2 is SASEGT. V lost 3 bases, J lost 3 bases, and 1 base stayed unmatched. Here the CDR3 reads CASSEGLAGGTDTQYF. The CDR3 DNA reads TGTGCCAGCAGTGAGGGACTAGCGGGAGGAACAGATACGCAGTATTTT.

The chain links TRBV6-1 to TRBJ2-2; D not certain. The CDR3 runs to 11 residues. Looked up from germline, CDR1 is MNHNS and CDR2 is SASEGT. Trimming took off 7 bases at V and 6 bases at J, with 6 bases between the two ends. CDR3 in amino acids: CASTAPGELFF. The DNA of the CDR3 is TGTGCCAGCACGGCCCCCGGGGAGCTGTTTTTT.

V is TRBV9 and J is TRBJ2-3, with D possibly being TRBD1 (6 bases). V lost 0 bases to trimming and J lost 2 bases, with 10 bases between them. CDR1 and CDR2 from the germline V gene are SGDLS and YYNGEE. There are 15 residues in the CDR3. This chain's CDR3 is CASSVEGQNTDTQYF. The CDR3 DNA reads as TGTGCCAGCAGCGTAGAAGGACAGAACACAGATACGCAGTATTTT.

This chain links TRBV30 with TRBJ2-7; tentatively, D is TRBD1 (6 bases). Germline CDR1 GTSNPN, CDR2 SVGIG (reference sequence). Trimming cost V 3 bases and J 6 bases, with 12 bases left between them. This CDR3 is 12 amino acids long. The CDR3: CAWSLQGVEQYF. The CDR3, as DNA: TGTGCCTGGAGCCTACAGGGAGTCGAGCAGTACTTC.

The chain combines TRBV4-1 with TRBJ1-5; the D gene is possibly TRBD1 (5 bases). Trimming cost V 1 base and J 4 bases, with 11 bases left between them. The CDR3 runs to 15 residues. Germline V gives CDR1 MGHRA, CDR2 YSYEKL. This CDR3 reads CASSQVQGLNQPQHF. In nucleotides, the CDR3 is TGCGCCAGCAGCCAAGTGCAGGGACTAAATCAGCCCCAGCATTTT.

This rearrangement joins TRBV14 to TRBJ2-3; TRBD2 aligns across 7 bases. Germline V gene sequence: CDR1 SGHDN, CDR2 FVKESK. The CDR3 spans 15 residues. J gave up 2 bases and V 4 bases, and 6 bases lay outside the gene matches. CDR3 nucleotide sequence: TGTGCCAGCAGCCTCGGGACTACCAACACAGATACGCAGTATTTT. Protein product: CASSLGTTNTDTQYF. Supplemented by reference TRBV14 and TRBJ2-3, the full variable domain reads EAGVTQFPSHSVIEKGQTVTLRCDPISGHDNLYWYRRVMGKEIKFLLHFVKESKQDESGMPNNRFLAERTGGTYSTLKVQPAELEDSGVYFCASSLGTTNTDTQYFGPGTRLTVL.

The chain links TRBV28 to TRBJ2-3, with TRBD2 matching over 9 bases. This CDR3 spans 17 amino acids. In germline, CDR1 is MDHEN, CDR2 SYDVKM. Germline trimming cut 8 bases from V and 3 bases from J; bases unmatched to any gene: 15. CDR3 bases: TGTGCCAGCTCCCCCTTAGGTAGCGGGGGACCAACAGATACGCAGTATTTT. This translates into CASSPLGSGGPTDTQYF.

A single count supports this clone. The chain joins TRBV6-5 to TRBJ2-7; maybe TRBD1 (5 bases). The CDR3 runs to 13 residues. V lost 6 bases, J lost 7 bases, and 16 bases lay in between. Germline V lookup: CDR1 MNHEY, CDR2 SVGAGI. CDR3 nucleotide sequence: TGTGCCAGCAGAAGCAGGGTTGTCGGTGAGCAGTACGTC. Translating it yields CASRSRVVGEQYV.

This chain joins TRBV27 and TRBJ2-5; TRBD1 matches 8 bases. Germline-derived CDR1 and CDR2 are MNHEY and SMNVEV (reference sequence). The CDR3 has 15 amino acids. CDR3 DNA sequence: TGTGCGTCTTGGACAGGGCGTTCGACGAGAGAGACCCAGTACTTC. Protein: CASWTGRSTRETQYF.

This chain connects TRBV18 to TRBJ2-7, with 8 bases fitting TRBD1. The J segment lost 2 bases and the V segment lost 6 bases, leaving 9 bases of the junction unmatched. Germline V gene sequence: CDR1 KGHSH, CDR2 LQKENI. The CDR3 spans 15 residues. The CDR3 protein is CASSPTGDFAYEQYF. The CDR3 coding sequence is TGTGCCAGCTCCCCGACAGGGGATTTCGCCTACGAGCAGTACTTC.

The V and J genes are TRBV7-2 and TRBJ2-1, with 8 bases fitting TRBD2. The CDR3 is 12 amino acids. Per germline, CDR1 SGHTA and CDR2 FQGNSA. V lost 7 bases, J lost 9 bases, and 5 bases stayed unmatched. The CDR3 spells CASTRAGGEQFF. CDR3 nucleotides: TGTGCCAGCACAAGGGCGGGGGGTGAGCAGTTCTTC.

This chain joins TRBV11-3 and TRBJ1-6; no definite D call. V was clipped by 5 bases and J by 0 bases, with 11 bases between them. The CDR3 totals 16 residues. The germline V gene has CDR1 SGHNT and CDR2 YENEEA. In DNA form, the CDR3 reads TGTGCCAGCAGCCCAGTTGAGGTCTCCTATAATTCACCCCTCCACTTT. It codes for CASSPVEVSYNSPLHF.

The chain links TRBV19 to TRBJ2-1, with 7 bases that match TRBD2. J gave up 5 bases and V 1 base, and 5 bases lay outside the gene matches. The CDR3 is 15 residues long. Germline lookup yields CDR1 LNHDA and CDR2 SQIVND (reference sequence). The DNA for the CDR3 is TGTGCCAGTAGTATAGGGGCTAGCGGCAACAATGAGCAGTTCTTC. It encodes CASSIGASGNNEQFF.

The rearrangement links TRBV11-2 to TRBJ2-7; D gene unclear. Deletions cut 5 bases from V and 4 bases from J, with 9 bases between. The CDR3 has 12 amino acids. Germline lookup yields CDR1 SGHAT and CDR2 FQNNGV. DNA for the CDR3: TGTGCCAGCAGCCCCGCCCGGTACGAGCAGTACTTC. Amino acid sequence: CASSPARYEQYF.

The J gene is TRBJ1-2, the V gene TRBV11-2; the D is unclear. Germline V gene lookup returns CDR1 SGHAT and CDR2 FQNNGV. V was trimmed by 1 base and J by 5 bases, leaving 14 bases between them. The CDR3 loop spans 15 amino acids. The CDR3 coding sequence is TGTGCCAGCAGCTTAGCTCCTCAATCCGTTTATGGCTACACCTTC. This translates into CASSLAPQSVYGYTF.

The CDR3 loop is CASSQDLSLANEQFF. As DNA, the CDR3 is TGCGCCAGCAGCCAAGATCTGAGTTTGGCCAATGAGCAGTTCTTC. V gene TRBV4-3 combines with J gene TRBJ2-1; D gene ambiguous. The CDR3 is made up of 15 amino acids. V lost 0 bases and J lost 6, with 12 bases in between. CDR1 is LGHNA and CDR2 is YSLEER in the germline V gene.

This clone was recorded a few times. The chain carries TRBV9 and TRBJ2-7; the D call may be TRBD1 or TRBD2 (5 bases each). The V and J ends lost 0 bases and 2 bases respectively, with 12 bases between them. Germline values: CDR1 SGDLS, CDR2 YYNGEE. The CDR3 has 15 amino acids. CDR3 protein: CASSVAGQTPYEQYF. The CDR3 DNA sequence: TGTGCCAGCAGCGTAGCGGGGCAGACACCCTACGAGCAGTACTTC.

J is TRBJ1-6 and V is TRBV5-4, with a possible D match to TRBD1 (6 bases). The CDR3 totals 14 residues. V dropped 3 bases and J dropped 7 bases, with 11 bases sitting between them. Per germline, CDR1 SGHNT and CDR2 YYREEE (reference sequence). Written as DNA, the CDR3 is TGTGCCAGCAGCTACAGGGCGGGGAATTCACCCCTCCACTTT. Residues: CASSYRAGNSPLHF.

This chain's CDR3 is CASSRVASGRTDTQYF. CDR3 nucleotide sequence: TGTGCCAGTAGTAGAGTGGCTAGCGGGAGAACAGATACGCAGTATTTT. The chain links TRBV19 to TRBJ2-3; TRBD2 aligns across 10 bases. V lost 4 bases and J lost 3; bases outside the gene matches: 7. In germline, CDR1 is LNHDA, CDR2 SQIVND (reference sequence). The CDR3 is 16 amino acids.

V and J are TRBV9 and TRBJ2-3; tentatively, D is TRBD2 (5 bases). The germline gives CDR1 SGDLS, CDR2 YYNGEE. Trimming removed 4 bases from V and 1 base from J, with 16 bases in between. CDR3 length equals 16 residues. CDR3 coding DNA: TGTGCCAGCAGCCCCTGGGGAGACTTGGGCACAGATACGCAGTATTTT. Its protein is CASSPWGDLGTDTQYF.

J is TRBJ2-1 and V is TRBV13; a weak D match, TRBD2 (6 bases). The CDR3 contains 12 residues. Trimming pared 5 bases from V and 7 bases from J, leaving 9 bases between. Germline V gene data show CDR1 as PRHDT and CDR2 as FYEKMQ (reference sequence). DNA for the CDR3: TGTGCCAGCAGCCCTGGAGGGAATGAGCAGTTCTTC. It specifies CASSPGGNEQFF.

The chain uses TRBV14 and TRBJ1-2; D not resolved. CDR3 length: 16 amino acids. CDR1 and CDR2 (germline): SGHDN, FVKESK. V shed 4 bases and J shed 4 bases, with 19 bases lying between them. This CDR3 is CASSPLPTGRSYGYTF. The CDR3 DNA is TGTGCCAGCAGCCCCCTCCCGACCGGGCGCTCCTATGGCTACACCTTC.